The present TCR beta chain was sequenced within a study of OX40 agonist ivuxolimab in advanced cancers. Assay used: immunoSEQ multiplex PCR; TCRdb lists only in-frame clones, some missing. The table has about 31,000 clones, 88% seen once; the top ten hold under 65%. J was trimmed by 6 bases and V by 5 bases; bases with no gene match: 11. CDR1 is SGHVS and CDR2 is FQNEAQ in the germline V gene. This CDR3 contains 15 residues. The clonotype comes from an adult with an advanced solid tumor such as melanoma, head and neck, liver or kidney cancer. The genes are TRBV7-8 and TRBJ1-1; 8 nucleotides line up with TRBD1. The starting material was CD4+ or CD8+ T cells sorted from blood, obtained in a trial of the OX40 agonist ivuxolimab. The CDR3 spells CASSARTGRLSEAFF. For the CDR3, the DNA is TGTGCCAGCAGCGCGAGGACAGGGAGGCTCTCTGAAGCTTTCTTT.